A single T cell receptor beta chain is shown here with its context. CDR1 is SGHNT and CDR2 is YYREEE in the germline V gene (reference sequence). The CDR3 is made up of 15 amino acids. J gave up 3 bases and V 3 bases, and 5 bases lay outside the gene matches. These data are taken from a study of cytomegalovirus exposure and HLA in healthy donors. Study in general: An analysis done earlier identified approximately 120 million unique TCR beta sequences from 190 million or so T cells. There were about 85 million unique TCRs (from HLA-typed donors) in an early data release.

PCR employed 60 Vbeta and 13 Jbeta primers. Only in-frame clones appear in the TCRdb table, and some are missing; sequencing was by immunoSEQ multiplex PCR. The sample yields about 65,000 clones, 60% to 80% seen once. The clonotype comes from a girl aged 10 to 17 in good health and CMV-seropositive. V and J are TRBV5-4 and TRBJ2-3, with 9 positions matching TRBD2. Sequenced input: PBMCs. CDR3: CASSWGGRGTDTQYF. The CDR3 DNA reads as TGTGCCAGCAGCTGGGGCGGGAGGGGGACAGATACGCAGTATTTT.